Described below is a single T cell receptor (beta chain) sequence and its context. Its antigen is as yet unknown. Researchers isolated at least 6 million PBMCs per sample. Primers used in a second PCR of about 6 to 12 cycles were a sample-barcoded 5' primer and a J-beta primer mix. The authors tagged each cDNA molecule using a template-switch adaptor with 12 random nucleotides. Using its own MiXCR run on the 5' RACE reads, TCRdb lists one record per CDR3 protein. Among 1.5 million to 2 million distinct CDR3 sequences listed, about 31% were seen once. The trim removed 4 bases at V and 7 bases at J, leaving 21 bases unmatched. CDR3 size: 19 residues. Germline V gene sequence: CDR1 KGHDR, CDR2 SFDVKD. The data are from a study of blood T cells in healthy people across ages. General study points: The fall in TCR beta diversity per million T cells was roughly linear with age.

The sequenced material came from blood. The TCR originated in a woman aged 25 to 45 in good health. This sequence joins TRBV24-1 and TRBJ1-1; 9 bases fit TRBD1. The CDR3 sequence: CATSDPIGAGQGGGGEAFF. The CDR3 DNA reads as TGTGCCACCAGTGACCCTATAGGCGCGGGACAGGGAGGAGGTGGTGAAGCTTTCTTT.